The next 12 T cell receptor beta chains were all read from a single sample in a study of blood T cell repertoires in COVID-19. Clones were sequenced by immunoSEQ multiplex PCR, and TCRdb holds only the in-frame ones, with some missing. The profile shows tens of thousands of clones, around 83% of them singletons. The sequencing sample was made of peripheral blood. Receptor source: a woman aged 60 to 75 with acute or convalescent COVID-19.

This clone has just one count. The chain has TRBV29-1 and TRBJ2-7, with 7 bases identical to TRBD1. Trimming cost V 4 bases and J 2 bases; bases outside gene matches: 8. Germline lookup yields CDR1 SQVTM and CDR2 ANQGSEA. The CDR3 runs to 14 residues. The CDR3 DNA sequence: TGCAGCGTTGGGGTGAGGGGACAGACCTACGAGCAGTACTTC. Translation: CSVGVRGQTYEQYF.

The rearrangement joins TRBV7-6 to TRBJ1-2; 9 positions match TRBD1. With V trimmed by 5 bases and J by 7 bases, 11 bases remained unmatched. Germline loops: CDR1 SGHVS, CDR2 FNYEAQ. The CDR3 contains 15 residues. CDR3 DNA: TGTGCCAGCAGCCCGTCTCCCGGGACAGGGTCTGGCTACACCTTC. Translating gives CASSPSPGTGSGYTF.

J is TRBJ1-1 and V is TRBV13, with D perhaps TRBD1 (6 bases). Between the trimmed V and J ends, which lost 6 bases and 0 bases, there was a span of 17 bases. Germline lookup yields CDR1 PRHDT and CDR2 FYEKMQ (reference sequence). The CDR3 totals 16 residues. The CDR3 reads CASSPTTGRMNTEAFF. The CDR3 DNA sequence: TGTGCCAGCAGTCCCACGACAGGCCGGATGAACACTGAAGCTTTCTTT.

This chain links TRBV6-5 with TRBJ1-6, with D unclear. Germline V gene data show CDR1 as MNHEY and CDR2 as SVGAGI. Trimming shortened V by 6 bases and J by 5 bases, and 11 bases separated the two germline ends. The length of the CDR3 is 14 residues. Written as DNA, the CDR3 is TGTGCCAGCAGGCTAGGTCGTCATAATTCACCCCTCCACTTT. Its protein product is CASRLGRHNSPLHF.

The rearrangement joins TRBV20-1 to TRBJ1-1; TRBD1 matches at 7 bases. The germline V gene has CDR1 DFQATT and CDR2 SNEGSKA (reference sequence). The CDR3 runs to 14 residues. V shed 3 bases and J 0 bases; nucleotides not matched to a gene: 4. CDR3 sequence (DNA): TGCAGTGCTAGTCACAGGGGCCTGAACACTGAAGCTTTCTTT. Its translation: CSASHRGLNTEAFF.

This clone was counted once. The V and J genes are TRBV28 and TRBJ1-6; perhaps TRBD1 as D (6 bases). Germline V gene lookup returns CDR1 MDHEN and CDR2 SYDVKM. Trimming cost V 5 bases and J 9 bases, with 17 bases left between them. This CDR3 has 15 amino acids. Written as DNA, the CDR3 is TGTGCCAGCAGTCTCGTGGGGGGGGCTGTTTCACCCCTCCACTTT. This encodes CASSLVGGAVSPLHF.

Only a few counts were recorded for this clone. V gene TRBV19 combines with J gene TRBJ1-5, with a tentative D call TRBD1 (5 bases). Germline CDR1 reads LNHDA; CDR2 reads SQIVND (reference sequence). Trimming removed 4 bases from V and 2 bases from J, with 15 bases in between. CDR3 size: 16 residues. As DNA, the CDR3 is TGTGCCAGTAGTACAGGGCCCTTAGCGGGCAATCAGCCCCAGCATTTT. The encoded protein is CASSTGPLAGNQPQHF.

The table lists this clone with a count of one. The rearrangement links TRBV5-6 to TRBJ1-2; 9 nucleotides match TRBD1. CDR3 length equals 16 residues. The V gene's germline CDR1 is SGHDT and CDR2 YYEEEE. Unmatched junction bases numbered 5, after V lost 0 bases and J lost 2 bases. The CDR3 loop reads CASSLGGTGINYGYTF. CDR3 coding DNA: TGTGCCAGCAGCTTGGGGGGGACAGGGATCAACTATGGCTACACCTTC.

The chain recombines TRBV19 with TRBJ2-3; D gene uncertain. The CDR3 spans 16 residues. The germline V gene has CDR1 LNHDA and CDR2 SQIVND (reference sequence). V lost 1 base and J 3 bases, leaving 14 bases between the germline ends. The CDR3 nucleotides read TGTGCCAGTAGTATAGCACCTAGATCTCCTACAGATACGCAGTATTTT. Translated: CASSIAPRSPTDTQYF.

This clone was detected a few times. The chain recombines TRBV21-1 with TRBJ1-5; the table's D call, TRBD1, has no DNA check behind it. TRBV21-1 is noted as a pseudogene. This CDR3 spans 15 amino acids. The CDR3 region is CVYFTGGGSNQPQHF. The CDR3 nucleotides are TGTGTCTATTTTACAGGGGGAGGCAGCAATCAGCCCCAGCATTTT.

V and J are TRBV6-1 and TRBJ1-2; the D gene is possibly TRBD1 (5 bases). This CDR3 contains 14 residues. The V gene lost 1 base and the J gene lost 8 bases, with 14 bases spanning the gap. Germline CDR1 MNHNS, CDR2 SASEGT. The CDR3 is CASSEDFGGIGYTF. The CDR3 DNA reads as TGTGCCAGCAGTGAAGATTTTGGGGGGATCGGCTACACCTTC.

CDR3 in amino acids: CASSLDTSSYNSPLHF. CDR3 DNA sequence: TGCGCCAGCAGCTTGGATACGAGCTCCTATAATTCACCCCTCCACTTT. The chain recombines TRBV5-1 with TRBJ1-6; D uncertain. CDR1 and CDR2 from the germline V gene are SGHRS and YFSETQ. There are 16 residues in the CDR3. Trimming pared 0 bases from V and 0 bases from J, leaving 7 bases between.